This T cell receptor beta chain appears in the sequencing data of a study of patients and donors after allogeneic stem cell transplantation. TCRdb reprocessed the RT-PCR reads via MiXCR and lists one record per CDR3 protein. The sample has some 960,000 distinct CDR3 sequences, 18% seen once. This CDR3 is built from 16 residues. The germline V gene encodes CDR1 SGHNT and CDR2 YYREEE (reference sequence). V lost 0 bases to trimming and J lost 4 bases; unmatched junction nucleotides: 8. The table lists this clonotype with a few counts. The clonotype was recovered from a human donor who was either an allogeneic HSCT recipient or a stem cell or donor lymphocyte infusion donor (not recorded which). It is not recorded whose cells these are; they may come from a transplant donor. The specimen was blood, either unsorted or a sorted T cell fraction (not recorded which). The chain combines TRBV5-4 with TRBJ2-5; TRBD2 matches at 8 bases. The CDR3 region has the DNA TGTGCCAGCAGCTTGGTTGGGACTAGGGGCTCAGAGACCCAGTACTTC. It specifies CASSLVGTRGSETQYF.